This is a list of T cell receptor beta chains from one sample in a study of blood T cell repertoires in COVID-19. Sequencing used immunoSEQ multiplex PCR; TCRdb keeps in-frame clones, though not all of them. The table shows about 200,000 clones, with about 87% occurring only once. The sample taken for sequencing was PBMCs or T cells enriched from blood (not recorded which). These receptors all stem from a man aged 25-40 years who had recovered from COVID-19. CDR3s include the opening cysteine and the closing phenylalanine or tryptophan. Fields, in order: V gene, J gene, D gene, clone size, CDR3 length, CDR3 DNA, CDR3 protein. D genes are given only for firm matches. Some rows have no size entry. The others give once, few or many, or a class for an expanded clone.

>TRBV9|TRBJ2-1|TRBD2|NA|15
TGTGCCAGCAGCCAGGGACTAGCGGCTACAAATGAGCAGTTCTTC
CASSQGLAATNEQFF
>TRBV27|TRBJ2-1|NA|NA|16
TGTGCCAGCAGTTCTCGGGGTAGTGTGGGGAACAATGAGCAGTTCTTC
CASSSRGSVGNNEQFF
>TRBV19|TRBJ1-2|NA|NA|16
TGTGCCAGTAGGGTACAGGGAGGGGCCACTAACTATGGCTACACCTTC
CASRVQGGATNYGYTF
>TRBV4-1|TRBJ2-1|TRBD2|NA|21
TGCGCCAGCAGCCAAGAACCTCGGGCTAGCGGGGGGCTGAGCTCCTACAATGAGCAGTTCTTC
CASSQEPRASGGLSSYNEQFF
>TRBV27|TRBJ2-7|TRBD1|NA|14
TGTGCCAGCAGAGGACAGGGTTTAACAAACGAGCAGTACTTC
CASRGQGLTNEQYF
>TRBV27|TRBJ2-1|NA|NA|17
TGTGCCAGCAGTTTACTCTCGCGGGATACGTCCTACAATGAGCAGTTCTTC
CASSLLSRDTSYNEQFF
>TRBV11-2|TRBJ1-2|TRBD1|NA|16
TGTGCCAGCAGCTCCGAAACAGGGGGAACTATCTATGGCTACACCTTC
CASSSETGGTIYGYTF
>TRBV27|TRBJ1-6|TRBD1|NA|14
TGTGCCAGCAGACAACAGGGGTATAATTCACCCCTCCACTTT
CASRQQGYNSPLHF
>TRBV21-1|TRBJ2-1|NA|NA|9
TGTGCCAGCAGCATGCCGGGATTCTTC
CASSMPGFF
>TRBV19|TRBJ1-4|NA|NA|13
TGTGCCAGTGGACCTGGGCTCGGCGGGAAACTGTTTTTT
CASGPGLGGKLFF
>TRBV19|TRBJ2-5|TRBD2|NA|15
TGTGCCAGTACTCCAAGACTAGCGGGAGTAGAGACCCAGTACTTC
CASTPRLAGVETQYF
>TRBV10-3|TRBJ2-7|TRBD1|NA|16
TGTGCCATCAGTGAGTCCCGGACAGGCCGAACCTACGAGCAGTACTTC
CAISESRTGRTYEQYF
>TRBV19|TRBJ2-5|TRBD1|NA|14
TGTGCCAGTAATTCAGGACAGGGGCGAGAGACCCAGTACTTC
CASNSGQGRETQYF
>TRBV4-1|TRBJ2-5|TRBD1|NA|14
TGCGCCAGCAGCCAGACAGGGCCCCAAGAGACCCAGTACTTC
CASSQTGPQETQYF
>TRBV7-9|TRBJ2-7|TRBD2|NA|14
TGTGCCAGCAGCTTAGGCCCGCGGGAGGGCCTGCAGTACTTC
CASSLGPREGLQYF
>TRBV5-1|TRBJ1-2|NA|NA|14
TGCGCCAGCAGCCAAGGAGGGAAAGGGTATGGCTACACCTTC
CASSQGGKGYGYTF
>TRBV29-1|TRBJ1-1|NA|NA|15
TGCAGCGTCGGACTAGGCGGCGCGCTCCGGACTCAAGCTTTCTTT
CSVGLGGALRTQAFF
>TRBV19|TRBJ2-2|NA|NA|15
TGTGCCAGTAGTATAGAAAGGGGCTCCACCGGGGAGCTGTTTTTT
CASSIERGSTGELFF
>TRBV6-2/TRBV6-3|TRBJ2-2|NA|NA|16
TGTGCCAGCAGTCAACAGACGACAGATTACACCGGGGAGCTGTTTTTT
CASSQQTTDYTGELFF
>TRBV30|TRBJ1-5|TRBD1|NA|14
TGTGCCTGGAGTGCACCAGGGGGCGGTCAGCCCCAGCATTTT
CAWSAPGGGQPQHF
>TRBV10-1|TRBJ2-3|TRBD2|once|17
TGCGCCAGCAGTGACCCAGGGACTAGCGGGAGTGGGGATACGCAGTATTTT
CASSDPGTSGSGDTQYF
>TRBV30|TRBJ2-4|NA|NA|12
TGTGCCTGGAGTGGGGGGGAACGGATTCAGTACTTC
CAWSGGERIQYF
>TRBV7-8|TRBJ1-5|TRBD1|NA|15
TGTGCCAGCAGCTTAGGGGACAGGGTCAATCAGCCCCAGCATTTT
CASSLGDRVNQPQHF
>TRBV18|TRBJ2-3|TRBD1|NA|16
TGTGCCAGCTCGCACTCCGGGACAGGGGGGACAGATACGCAGTATTTT
CASSHSGTGGTDTQYF
>TRBV25-1|TRBJ1-1|TRBD1|once|14
TGTGCCAGCAGGGAGACAGGGGCTTCCACTGAAGCTTTCTTT
CASRETGASTEAFF
>TRBV15|TRBJ2-1|TRBD1|NA|15
TGTGCCACCACTCTCGGGACAGGGATAATAGATGAGCAGTTCTTC
CATTLGTGIIDEQFF
>TRBV6-1|TRBJ2-7|TRBD1|NA|16
TGTGCCAGCAGTGAACTGCTGGACAGGGGACCGTACGAGCAGTACTTC
CASSELLDRGPYEQYF
>TRBV11-2|TRBJ2-3|TRBD2|NA|15
TGTGCCAGCAGCTTAGAGGCTAGCGGGAGTGATACGCAGTATTTT
CASSLEASGSDTQYF
>TRBV11-1|TRBJ2-1|TRBD1|NA|14
TGTGCCAGCAGCACGGACAGGGGATACGGTGAGCAGTTCTTC
CASSTDRGYGEQFF
>TRBV6-2/TRBV6-3|TRBJ2-7|TRBD1|NA|17
TGTGCCAGCAGCCTCCTCCCGGGGACAGGGAGTTCCTACGAGCAGTACTTC
CASSLLPGTGSSYEQYF
>TRBV2|TRBJ1-1|NA|NA|13
TGTGCCAGCAGTGAAGGTTTGGGGGGTGAAGCTTTCTTT
CASSEGLGGEAFF
>TRBV4-3|TRBJ1-2|TRBD1|NA|14
TGCGCCAGCAGCCCGGACAGGGGGACCTATGGCTACACCTTC
CASSPDRGTYGYTF
>TRBV7-9|TRBJ2-7|TRBD2|NA|15
TGTGCCAGCAGCTTAGTAGCGGGAGGCCCCTACGAGCAGTACTTC
CASSLVAGGPYEQYF
>TRBV28|TRBJ2-3|NA|NA|11
TGTGCCAGCGTACACGGGGATACGCAGTATTTT
CASVHGDTQYF
>TRBV28|TRBJ1-2|TRBD1|NA|13
TGTGCCAGCAGTTCTCAGGGGGCGGGCGGCTACACCTTC
CASSSQGAGGYTF
>TRBV5-1|TRBJ2-3|TRBD2|NA|14
TGCGCCAGCAGCTTGGGGGGAGGGCCAGATACGCAGTATTTT
CASSLGGGPDTQYF
>TRBV11-2|TRBJ2-2|TRBD2|NA|15
TGTGCCAGCAGGCCAAAGAGCGGGGGTAACGGGGAGCTGTTTTTT
CASRPKSGGNGELFF
>TRBV5-1|TRBJ1-2|NA|NA|12
TGCGCCAGCAGCTTGGGTCAGGATGGCTACACCTTC
CASSLGQDGYTF
>TRBV10-2|TRBJ2-3|TRBD2|NA|16
TGCGCCAGCAACCCCCTAACTAGCGTCGGCACAGATACGCAGTATTTT
CASNPLTSVGTDTQYF
>TRBV4-2|TRBJ2-1|TRBD2|NA|15
TGTGCCAGCAGCCAGGAAGCTAGCGGGTTCAATGAGCAGTTCTTC
CASSQEASGFNEQFF
>TRBV30|TRBJ1-1|TRBD1|NA|14
TGTGCCTGGAGTGCCGGGACAGGGCTCACTGAAGCTTTCTTT
CAWSAGTGLTEAFF